These 28 T cell receptor beta chains came from one sample sequenced in a study of cytomegalovirus exposure and HLA in healthy donors. 60 Vbeta and 13 Jbeta primers were used in PCR. Some clones are missing from TCRdb's copy, which holds only in-frame ones; the method was immunoSEQ multiplex PCR. The sample shows around 260,000 clones, 75% to 85% of them seen only once. The sequencing sample was made of PBMCs. These receptors all come from a girl aged 2 to 10 in good health and CMV-seronegative.

The chain couples TRBV15 to TRBJ2-7; D possibly corresponds to TRBD1 (6 bases). Germline loops: CDR1 LNHNV, CDR2 YYDKDF (reference sequence). The CDR3 length is 14 residues. V dropped 0 bases and J dropped 3 bases, with 9 bases sitting between them. As DNA, the CDR3 is TGTGCCACCAGCAGAGATGTAGGGGGCTACGAGCAGTACTTC. This encodes CATSRDVGGYEQYF. The entire variable domain, with the rest obtained from reference TRBV15 and TRBJ2-7, is as follows: DAMVIQNPRYQVTQFGKPVTLSCSQTLNHNVMYWYQQKSSQAPKLLFHYYDKDFNNEADTPDNFQSRRPNTSFCFLDIRSPGLGDTAMYLCATSRDVGGYEQYFGPGTRLTVT.

The chain combines TRBV28 with TRBJ2-2; 7 bases map to TRBD2. V shed 7 bases, J shed 5 bases, and the junction held 13 bases outside the gene matches. The CDR3 totals 16 residues. Germline CDR1 is MDHEN and CDR2 is SYDVKM. CDR3 residues: CASTVGGGPGTGELFF. In DNA, the CDR3 is TGTGCCAGCACAGTTGGGGGGGGTCCGGGGACCGGGGAGCTGTTTTTT.

The chain carries TRBV5-1 and TRBJ2-5; tentatively, D is TRBD1 (5 bases). CDR1 and CDR2 (germline): SGHRS, YFSETQ. V was cut by 4 bases and J by 2 bases, with 15 bases left in between. The CDR3 consists of 15 residues. The CDR3 region has the DNA TGCGCCAGCAGCCCGCGGCCAAGGACACAAGAGACCCAGTACTTC. Translating gives CASSPRPRTQETQYF.

This rearrangement joins TRBV30 to TRBJ2-7, with TRBD1 matching 8 bases. This CDR3 spans 9 amino acids. Germline V gene sequence: CDR1 GTSNPN, CDR2 SVGIG (reference sequence). The CDR3 loop is CAWHNRDRV. The CDR3 nucleotides are TGTGCCTGGCATAACCGGGACAGGGTC.

CDR3 nucleotide sequence: TGTGCCAGCAGCACAGTCTTCGAGAACACTGAAGCTTTCTTT. Translation gives CASSTVFENTEAFF. The chain employs TRBV6-5 and TRBJ1-1; the D is unclear. Germline values: CDR1 MNHEY, CDR2 SVGAGI. The CDR3 spans 14 residues. The V end lost 6 bases, the J end lost 1 base, and 12 bases lay between the germline ends.

The chain links TRBV9 to TRBJ2-5; maybe TRBD2 (5 bases). The J call could be wrong; TRBJ2-7 is a better fit for the DNA end. The germline gives CDR1 SGDLS, CDR2 YYNGEE. The CDR3 is made up of 16 amino acids. In DNA, the CDR3 is TGTGCCAGCAGCTTCGGGGTGGGCGGAAAAGGCTACGAGCAGTACTTC. Translated: CASSFGVGGKGYEQYF.

The rearrangement links TRBV5-1 to TRBJ2-1; 12 nucleotides line up with TRBD2. CDR1 and CDR2 from the germline V gene are SGHRS and YFSETQ. The J segment lost 6 bases and the V segment lost 5 bases, leaving 3 bases of the junction unmatched. This CDR3 comprises 14 residues. Written as DNA, the CDR3 is TGCGCCAGCAGAGGACTAGCGGGGCGCAATGAGCAGTTCTTC. Protein product: CASRGLAGRNEQFF.

The rearrangement uses TRBV19 and TRBJ2-2, with 7 bases matching TRBD2. CDR1 is LNHDA and CDR2 is SQIVND in the germline V gene (reference sequence). V was pared by 7 bases and J by 6 bases, with 11 bases of the junction left unmatched. The length of the CDR3 is 15 residues. The CDR3 loop is CASMGGGGLPGELFF. Written as DNA, the CDR3 is TGTGCCAGTATGGGGGGGGGAGGTCTCCCCGGGGAGCTGTTTTTT.

The chain is built from TRBV6-1 and TRBJ1-1; TRBD1 might be the D (5 bases). The CDR3 has 14 amino acids. The germline V and J ends were trimmed by 7 bases and 4 bases, with 16 bases remaining between them. Germline V gene lookup returns CDR1 MNHNS and CDR2 SASEGT. CDR3 amino acids: CASILSGVGTEAFF. The DNA of the CDR3 is TGTGCCAGCATCCTATCGGGGGTGGGCACTGAAGCTTTCTTT.

The V and J genes are TRBV10-2 and TRBJ1-1, with a weak D call TRBD1 (6 bases). The germline V gene encodes CDR1 WSHSY and CDR2 SAAADI. This CDR3 is built from 15 residues. The V gene lost 4 bases and the J gene lost 1 base, with 13 bases spanning the gap. This CDR3 is CASSANSGANTEAFF. The CDR3 nucleotides are TGCGCCAGCAGTGCCAATTCAGGGGCGAACACTGAAGCTTTCTTT.

Only one count was recorded for this clone. The CDR3 bases are TGTGCCAGCAGCTTAGCCCGGACAGGCGGGACTGAAGCTTTCTTT. Its protein is CASSLARTGGTEAFF. The chain recombines TRBV7-9 with TRBJ1-1, with 7 bases lining up with TRBD1. The CDR3 sequence is 15 residues long. Germline V gives CDR1 SEHNR, CDR2 FQNEAQ (reference sequence). The trim removed 0 bases at V and 5 bases at J, leaving 6 bases unmatched. Full variable domain (rest looked up from reference TRBV7-9 and TRBJ1-1): DTGVSQNPRHKITKRGQNVTFRCDPISEHNRLYWYRQTLGQGPEFLTYFQNEAQLEKSRLLSDRFSAERPKGSFSTLEIQRTEQGDSAMYLCASSLARTGGTEAFFGQGTRLTVV.

The rearrangement links TRBV2 to TRBJ2-2, with TRBD2 matching 14 bases. J lost 6 bases, V lost 10 bases, and 4 bases had no gene match. The length of the CDR3 is 14 residues. Germline V gene data show CDR1 as SNHLY and CDR2 as FYNNEI. CDR3 region: CATMTSGRAGELFF. CDR3 nucleotide sequence: TGTGCCACAATGACTAGCGGGAGGGCCGGGGAGCTGTTTTTT.

The chain joins TRBV6-5 to TRBJ1-3; D gene uncertain. Per germline, CDR1 MNHEY and CDR2 SVGAGI. V lost 5 bases, J lost 0 bases, and 8 bases lay in between. This CDR3 spans 14 amino acids. The CDR3 sequence: CASSTTDSGNTIYF. CDR3 bases: TGTGCCAGCAGTACAACAGACTCTGGAAACACCATATATTTT.

V usage is TRBV4-1 and J usage is TRBJ2-2; 9 nucleotides match TRBD1. The germline CDR1 and CDR2 sequences are MGHRA and YSYEKL. The length of the CDR3 is 15 residues. V gave up 4 bases and J gave up 3 bases; unmatched junction bases: 3. The CDR3, as DNA: TGCGCCAGCAGCCCGGGACAGGGATACACCGGGGAGCTGTTTTTT. It encodes CASSPGQGYTGELFF.

The J gene is TRBJ1-5, the V gene TRBV4-1; 7 nucleotides match TRBD1. Germline lookup yields CDR1 MGHRA and CDR2 YSYEKL. The trim removed 2 bases at V and 3 bases at J, leaving 4 bases unmatched. This CDR3 comprises 15 residues. The CDR3 spells CASSQTGTDNQPQHF. The CDR3 bases are TGCGCCAGCAGCCAAACCGGGACAGACAATCAGCCCCAGCATTTT.

The chain's CDR3 is CASSMAQGQPQHF. The CDR3 bases are TGTGCCAGTAGTATGGCCCAGGGCCAGCCCCAGCATTTT. V is TRBV19 and J is TRBJ1-5; D is possibly TRBD1 (5 bases). CDR1 and CDR2 (germline): LNHDA, SQIVND (reference sequence). V lost 3 bases, J lost 7 bases, and 10 bases lay in between. The CDR3 totals 13 residues.

The table lists this clone with a count of one. This chain joins TRBV11-2 and TRBJ2-7; 14 bases match TRBD2. The CDR3 is made up of 15 amino acids. V gave up 5 bases and J gave up 5 bases; unmatched junction bases: 5. Germline CDR1 SGHAT, CDR2 FQNNGV. CDR3 residues: CASSRLAGGPNEQYF. DNA of the CDR3: TGTGCCAGCAGCCGACTAGCGGGAGGGCCAAACGAGCAGTACTTC.

The gene calls are TRBV29-1 and TRBJ2-1; TRBD2 matches at 12 bases. After removal of 6 bases from V and 8 bases from J, the junction contained 14 bases not matched to a gene. This CDR3 region has 16 residues. CDR1 is SQVTM and CDR2 is ANQGSEA in the germline V gene. DNA of the CDR3: TGCAGCGTGCCCCCTACTAGCGGGAGGCTTGAGGATGAGCAGTTCTTC. Amino acids: CSVPPTSGRLEDEQFF.

The rearrangement joins TRBV12-5 to TRBJ2-1, with D possibly matching TRBD2 (5 bases). Germline CDR1 is LGHNT and CDR2 is FRNRAP. The CDR3 sequence is 18 residues long. With 3 bases removed from V and 2 bases from J, the gap between germline ends came to 20 bases. The CDR3 sequence: CASGLPHPGVATYNEQFF. In nucleotides, the CDR3 is TGTGCTAGTGGTTTACCCCACCCCGGGGTCGCTACCTACAATGAGCAGTTCTTC.

The chain combines TRBV6-1 with TRBJ1-1; possible D gene TRBD1, 5 bases. Germline-derived CDR1 and CDR2 are MNHNS and SASEGT. The CDR3 runs 15 residues. V lost 6 bases and J 4 bases, leaving 18 bases between the germline ends. CDR3 amino acids: CASSLGPWGVTEAFF. CDR3 sequence (DNA): TGTGCCAGCAGCCTAGGGCCTTGGGGGGTCACTGAAGCTTTCTTT.

The gene calls are TRBV7-9 and TRBJ2-1; 12 nucleotides agree with TRBD2. The V gene's germline CDR1 is SEHNR and CDR2 FQNEAQ (reference sequence). V was clipped by 3 bases and J by 7 bases; unmatched bases: 4. The CDR3 is made up of 15 amino acids. The CDR3 nucleotides are TGTGCCAGCAGCTTGGCAGGACTAGCGGGAAATGAGCAGTTCTTC. Protein sequence: CASSLAGLAGNEQFF.

J is TRBJ2-7 and V is TRBV27; weak D call: TRBD1 (7 bases). Germline lookup yields CDR1 MNHEY and CDR2 SMNVEV (reference sequence). CDR3 length: 15 residues. Trimming took off 3 bases at V and 2 bases at J, with 14 bases between the two ends. CDR3 in amino acids: CASSFGGGQTYEQYF. CDR3 coding DNA: TGTGCCAGCAGTTTCGGAGGGGGCCAAACCTACGAGCAGTACTTC.

The chain employs TRBV11-2 and TRBJ2-1; TRBD2 agrees at 10 bases. Germline CDR1 is SGHAT and CDR2 is FQNNGV. CDR3 length equals 17 residues. Unmatched junction bases numbered 12, after V lost 3 bases and J lost 7 bases. DNA for the CDR3: TGTGCCAGCAGCTTCCTCCCGGGGCTAGCGGGAGTTAATGAGCAGTTCTTC. Translation: CASSFLPGLAGVNEQFF.

The chain employs TRBV28 and TRBJ1-2; D uncertain. The CDR3 is 13 residues long. Per the germline V gene, CDR1 is MDHEN and CDR2 is SYDVKM. V was cut by 2 bases and J by 3 bases, with 7 bases left in between. The CDR3 coding sequence is TGTGCCAGCAGTTTACCCGGGGACTATGGCTACACCTTC. Amino acid sequence: CASSLPGDYGYTF.

The chain uses TRBV19 and TRBJ2-5; TRBD2 agrees at 7 bases. The CDR3 loop spans 15 amino acids. Unmatched junction bases numbered 8, after V lost 5 bases and J lost 2 bases. Per the germline V gene, CDR1 is LNHDA and CDR2 is SQIVND (reference sequence). DNA of the CDR3: TGTGCCAGTAGTCCCGGGACTATCCCACAAGAGACCCAGTACTTC. Translation: CASSPGTIPQETQYF.

This clone appeared a few times. This chain uses TRBV7-9 with TRBJ2-7; maybe TRBD2 (6 bases). Trimming stripped 4 bases from V and 4 bases from J, with 17 bases between. This CDR3 spans 15 amino acids. The germline gives CDR1 SEHNR, CDR2 FQNEAQ (reference sequence). The CDR3 is CASSSGLTRIYEQYF. The CDR3 nucleotides read TGTGCCAGCAGCTCGGGACTTACTAGGATATACGAGCAGTACTTC.

This clone was seen only once. V is TRBV2 and J is TRBJ2-1; TRBD1 matches 7 bases. The CDR3 consists of 13 residues. J gave up 5 bases and V 6 bases, and 4 bases lay outside the gene matches. CDR1 is SNHLY, CDR2 FYNNEI, per germline. In DNA form, the CDR3 reads TGTGCCAGCAGCTCACAGGGGAACAATGAGCAGTTCTTC. It specifies CASSSQGNNEQFF.

This chain joins TRBV7-9 and TRBJ1-4, with D tentatively TRBD1 (6 bases). Germline V gene lookup returns CDR1 SEHNR and CDR2 FQNEAQ (reference sequence). This CDR3 is built from 14 residues. Trimming took off 4 bases at V and 8 bases at J, with 14 bases between the two ends. This CDR3 reads CASSSGGGVEKLFF. CDR3 nucleotides: TGTGCCAGCAGCTCGGGGGGGGGCGTGGAAAAACTGTTTTTT.